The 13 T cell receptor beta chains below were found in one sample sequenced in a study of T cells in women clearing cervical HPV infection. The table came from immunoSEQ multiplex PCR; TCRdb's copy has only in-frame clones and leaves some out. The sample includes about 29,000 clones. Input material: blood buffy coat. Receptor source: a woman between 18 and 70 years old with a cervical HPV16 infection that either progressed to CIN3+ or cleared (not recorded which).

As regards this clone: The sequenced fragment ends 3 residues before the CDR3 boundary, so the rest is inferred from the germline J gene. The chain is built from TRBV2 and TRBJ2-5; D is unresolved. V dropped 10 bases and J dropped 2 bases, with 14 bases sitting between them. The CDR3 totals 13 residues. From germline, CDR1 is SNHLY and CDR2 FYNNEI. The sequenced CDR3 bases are TGTGCCACTACCCTCCCGTTACAAGAGACC. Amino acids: CATTLPLQET. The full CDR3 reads CATTLPLQETQYF.

This CDR3 reads CASSYTGVTDTQYF. Partial CDR3 DNA: TGTGCCAGCTCCTACACAGGTGTCACAGATACG. This rearrangement joins TRBV18 to TRBJ2-3; D may be TRBD1 (5 bases). Read data end 3 residues before the CDR3 end; the end is taken from the germline J gene. This CDR3 region has 14 residues. Germline V gene data show CDR1 as KGHSH and CDR2 as LQKENI. V was cut by 6 bases and J by 2 bases, with 12 bases left in between.

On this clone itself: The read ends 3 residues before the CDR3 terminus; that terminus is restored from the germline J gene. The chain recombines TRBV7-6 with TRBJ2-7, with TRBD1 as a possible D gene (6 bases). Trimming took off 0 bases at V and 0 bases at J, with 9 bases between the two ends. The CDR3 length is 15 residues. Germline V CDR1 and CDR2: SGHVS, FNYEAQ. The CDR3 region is CASSLAGGFSYEQYF. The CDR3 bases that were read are TGTGCCAGCAGCTTAGCAGGGGGTTTCTCCTACGAG.

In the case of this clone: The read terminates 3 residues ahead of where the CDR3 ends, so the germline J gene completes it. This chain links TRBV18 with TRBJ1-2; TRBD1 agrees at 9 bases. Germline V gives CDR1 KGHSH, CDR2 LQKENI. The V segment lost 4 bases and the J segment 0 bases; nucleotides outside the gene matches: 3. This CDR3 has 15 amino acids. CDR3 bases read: TGTGCCAGCTCACGGGACAGGGCTTCTAACTATGGC. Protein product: CASSRDRASNYG. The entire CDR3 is CASSRDRASNYGYTF.

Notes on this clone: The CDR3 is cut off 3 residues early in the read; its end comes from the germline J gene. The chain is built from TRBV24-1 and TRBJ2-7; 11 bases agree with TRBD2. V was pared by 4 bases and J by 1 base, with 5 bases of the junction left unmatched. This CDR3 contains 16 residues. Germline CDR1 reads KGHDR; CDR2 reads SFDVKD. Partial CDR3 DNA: TGTGCCACCAGTGAACCTAGCGGGGGGCCTTCCTACGAG. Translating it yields CATSEPSGGPSYE. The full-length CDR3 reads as CATSEPSGGPSYEQYF.

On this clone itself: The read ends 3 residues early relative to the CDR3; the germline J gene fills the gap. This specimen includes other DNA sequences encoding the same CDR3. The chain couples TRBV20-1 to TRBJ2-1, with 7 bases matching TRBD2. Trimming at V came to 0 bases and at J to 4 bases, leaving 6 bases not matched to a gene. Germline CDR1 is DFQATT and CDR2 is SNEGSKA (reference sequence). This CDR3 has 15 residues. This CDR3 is CSARDGGGLYNEQFF. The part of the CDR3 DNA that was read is TGCAGTGCTAGAGATGGCGGGGGACTGTACAATGAG.

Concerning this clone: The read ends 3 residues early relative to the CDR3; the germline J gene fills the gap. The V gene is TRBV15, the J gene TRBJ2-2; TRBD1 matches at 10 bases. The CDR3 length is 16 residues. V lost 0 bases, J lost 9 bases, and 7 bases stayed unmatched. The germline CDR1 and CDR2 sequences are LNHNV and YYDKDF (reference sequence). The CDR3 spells CATSRELGQGFRELFF. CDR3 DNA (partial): TGTGCCACCAGCAGAGAGTTGGGACAGGGGTTCCGGGAG.

This chain's CDR3 is CASFRTRTNTGELFF. The DNA read from the CDR3 is TGTGCCAGCTTCAGGACTAGGACGAACACCGGGGAG. This chain joins TRBV11-2 and TRBJ2-2; 7 bases match TRBD2. The read is 3 residues too short to cover the CDR3 end, so that end is filled in from the germline J gene. Germline assignment: CDR1 SGHAT and CDR2 FQNNGV. J gave up 0 bases and V 8 bases, and 6 bases lay outside the gene matches. The CDR3 has 15 amino acids.

Here the CDR3 reads CAWRGRGGGYTF. CDR3 DNA, as far as it was read: TGTGCCTGGAGGGGGCGCGGGGGTGGC. V gene TRBV30 combines with J gene TRBJ1-2; tentatively, D is TRBD1 (5 bases). The read is 3 residues too short to cover the CDR3 end, so that end is filled in from the germline J gene. This CDR3 contains 12 residues. Germline values: CDR1 GTSNPN, CDR2 SVGIG (reference sequence). Trimming took 3 bases from V and 7 from J, leaving 12 bases between them.

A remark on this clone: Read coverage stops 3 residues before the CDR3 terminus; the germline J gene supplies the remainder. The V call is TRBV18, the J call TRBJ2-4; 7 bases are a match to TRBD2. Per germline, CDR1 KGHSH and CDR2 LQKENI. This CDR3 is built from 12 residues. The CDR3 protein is CASSEGGAGQYF. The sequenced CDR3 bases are TGTGCCAGCTCCGAGGGAGGGGCTGGT.

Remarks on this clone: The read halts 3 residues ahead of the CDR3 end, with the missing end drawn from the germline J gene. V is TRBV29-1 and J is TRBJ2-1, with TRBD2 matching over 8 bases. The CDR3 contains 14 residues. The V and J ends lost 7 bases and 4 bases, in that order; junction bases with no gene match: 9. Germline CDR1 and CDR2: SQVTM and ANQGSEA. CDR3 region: CSGRSGGLYNEQFF. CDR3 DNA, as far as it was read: TGCAGCGGGCGCAGCGGGGGACTTTACAATGAG.

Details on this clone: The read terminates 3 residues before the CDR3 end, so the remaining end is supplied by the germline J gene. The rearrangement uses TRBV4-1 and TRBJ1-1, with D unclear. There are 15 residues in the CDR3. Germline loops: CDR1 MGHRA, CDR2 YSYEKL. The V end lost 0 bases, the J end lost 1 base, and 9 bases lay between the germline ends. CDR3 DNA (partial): TGCGCCAGCAGCCAAGATCGTACACCGAACACTGAA. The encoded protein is CASSQDRTPNTE. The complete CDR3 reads CASSQDRTPNTEAFF.

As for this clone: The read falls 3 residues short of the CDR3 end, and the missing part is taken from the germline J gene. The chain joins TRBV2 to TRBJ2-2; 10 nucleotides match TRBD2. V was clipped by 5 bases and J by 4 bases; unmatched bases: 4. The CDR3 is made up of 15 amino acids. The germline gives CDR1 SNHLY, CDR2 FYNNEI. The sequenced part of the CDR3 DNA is TGTGCCAGCAGTAAAGGACTAGCGGCCACCGGGGAG. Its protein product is CASSKGLAATGE. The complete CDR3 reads CASSKGLAATGELFF.